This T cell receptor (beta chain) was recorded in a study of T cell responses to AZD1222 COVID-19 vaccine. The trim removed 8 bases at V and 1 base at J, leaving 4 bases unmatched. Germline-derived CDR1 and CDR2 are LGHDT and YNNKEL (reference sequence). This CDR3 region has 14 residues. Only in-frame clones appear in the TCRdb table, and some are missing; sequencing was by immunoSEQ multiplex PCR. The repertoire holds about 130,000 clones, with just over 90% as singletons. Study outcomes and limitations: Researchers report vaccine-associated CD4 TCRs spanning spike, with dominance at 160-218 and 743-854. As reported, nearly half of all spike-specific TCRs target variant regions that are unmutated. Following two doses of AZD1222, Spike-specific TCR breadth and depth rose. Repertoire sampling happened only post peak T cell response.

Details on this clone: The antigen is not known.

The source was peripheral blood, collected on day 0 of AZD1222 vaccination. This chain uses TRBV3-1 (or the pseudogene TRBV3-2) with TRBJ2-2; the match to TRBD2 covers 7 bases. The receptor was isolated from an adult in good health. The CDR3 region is CASRKRGNTGELFF. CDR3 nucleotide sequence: TGTGCCAGCCGAAAGCGGGGGAACACCGGGGAGCTGTTTTTT.